This TCR beta chain was retrieved from a study of identifying expanded T cells in peripheral blood. V shed 5 bases and J shed 9 bases, with 17 bases lying between them. The CDR3 consists of 14 residues. Per the germline V gene, CDR1 is SGHVS and CDR2 is FQNEAQ. Method: immunoSEQ multiplex PCR; TCRdb's copy keeps in-frame clones and lacks some. Found here are under 90,000 clones, 89% of them singletons; the top ten hold approximately 3%. The chain carries TRBV7-8 and TRBJ2-1; possibly TRBD1 or TRBD2 for D (6 bases each). The receptor was isolated from a person between 18 and 75 years old in good health. The source material was blood. The CDR3 protein is CASSPIPGAGEQFF. CDR3 sequence (DNA): TGTGCCAGCAGCCCTATCCCGGGGGCCGGTGAGCAGTTCTTC. The full variable domain, completed using reference TRBV7-8 and TRBJ2-1, is GAGVSQSPRYKVAKRGQDVALRCDPISGHVSLFWYQQALGQGPEFLTYFQNEAQLDKSGLPSDRFFAERPEGSVSTLKIQRTQQEDSAVYLCASSPIPGAGEQFFGPGTRLTVL.